This T cell receptor (beta chain) originates from a study of blood T cells in healthy people across ages. Whole-study findings and limits: For the donors, CMV status was unknown and possibly confounded expanded clonotype changes. Observed TCR beta diversity showed a strong correlation with the percentage of naive T cells as measured by flow cytometry. Unsorted PBMCs blocked a conclusive comparison of naive and antigen-experienced cells.

This CDR3 has 14 residues. CDR1 is DFQATT and CDR2 is SNEGSKA in the germline V gene (reference sequence). This clonotype was seen a single time. Its antigen is not known. For the second PCR, which ran for about 7 to 11 cycles, a sample-barcoded 5' primer and a J-beta primer mix were used. A single record per CDR3 protein comes from TCRdb applying MiXCR to the 5' RACE reads. Of hundreds of thousands of distinct CDR3 sequences in the sample, roughly 44% were seen once. Aged roughly 6 to 90, donors were systemically healthy Caucasians from Russia. This TCR came from a woman aged 55-75 years in good health. The material sequenced was blood. The V call is TRBV20-1, the J call TRBJ2-5, with 7 positions matching TRBD2. The J call is in doubt because the DNA end fits TRBJ2-7 better. The CDR3 coding sequence is TGCAGTGCCCCCGGACTAGTTATGAGCGGCGAGCAGTACTTC. This codes for CSAPGLVMSGEQYF.